A selection of T cell receptor beta chains follows, all from one sample in a study of CD8 T cells in ankylosing spondylitis. TCRdb re-called the 5' RACE reads through MiXCR, storing one row per CDR3 protein. The sample carries approximately 500,000 distinct CDR3 sequences, 10% to 15% recorded once. The sequenced sample was blood, either unsorted or a sorted T cell fraction (not recorded which). The receptors were gathered from a male donor with ankylosing spondylitis. Both conserved end residues are part of each CDR3. The D gene is left open where the match is weak. Clone size appears in some rows only: once, few, many, or a class for an expanded clone.

size | D | J | V | DNA | CDR3
few | TRBD2 | TRBJ2-3 | TRBV5-1 | TGCGCCAGCAGCCCTGTCCCGGGACTAGCGGGGTCCACAGATACGCAGTATTTT | CASSPVPGLAGSTDTQYF
NA | TRBD2 | TRBJ2-1 | TRBV9 | TGTGCCAGCAGCCAGACTAGCGGGACACACAATGAGCAGTTCTTC | CASSQTSGTHNEQFF
many | NA | TRBJ2-3 | TRBV20-1 | TGCAGTGCCCCGGCACCAGATACGCAGTATTTT | CSAPAPDTQYF
NA | NA | TRBJ2-1 | TRBV19 | TGTGCCACCCAAGGTAGTGTCGGACTGGGCTACAATGAGCAGTTCTTC | CATQGSVGLGYNEQFF
few | NA | TRBJ1-1 | TRBV11-2 | TGTGCCAGCAGCTTAGAGGGGACTCAACCTAATGGGGCTTTCTTT | CASSLEGTQPNGAFF
many | TRBD2 | TRBJ2-1 | TRBV11-1 | TGTGCCAGCAGCTTAGTCGGTCGGGAGGGCCACTACTACAATGAGCAGTTCTTC | CASSLVGREGHYYNEQFF
NA | NA | TRBJ1-1 | TRBV18 | TGTGCCAGCTCAAAAAGCGGGAGTCCAGAAGCTTTCTTT | CASSKSGSPEAFF
few | TRBD1 | TRBJ1-6 | TRBV25-1 | TGTGCCAGCAGTGAATATACAGGGGGTAATTCACCCCTCCACTTT | CASSEYTGGNSPLHF
NA | TRBD2 | TRBJ2-3 | TRBV19 | TGTGCCAGTAGTATAGGGGTAGCGGGACCTAGCACAGATACGCAGTATTTT | CASSIGVAGPSTDTQYF
NA | TRBD1 | TRBJ1-1 | TRBV5-6 | TGTGCCAGCAGCTGGGGGACAGGGGAGCAAAGGACTGAAGCTTTCTTT | CASSWGTGEQRTEAFF
NA | TRBD2 | TRBJ2-1 | TRBV20-1 | TGCAGTGCCCTAGGGGAACCGGGACTAGCGGGAGTCCCCTCCTACAATGAGCAGTTCTTC | CSALGEPGLAGVPSYNEQFF
many | NA | TRBJ1-1 | TRBV2 | TGTGCCAACTCCAAGAGTGGGACGAACACTGAAGCTTTCTTT | CANSKSGTNTEAFF
few | NA | TRBJ2-1 | TRBV6-2/TRBV6-3 | TGTGCCACTAAATTCGATTACAATGAGCAGTTCTTC | CATKFDYNEQFF
few | NA | TRBJ2-5 | TRBV4-1 | TGCGCCAGCAGCCAAGTATTAGCGGCTACGTGGCAAGAGACCCAGTACTTC | CASSQVLAATWQETQYF
NA | NA | TRBJ1-5 | TRBV18 | TGTGCCAGCTCACCGGCAGACAATCAGCCCCAGCATTTT | CASSPADNQPQHF
NA | TRBD2 | TRBJ2-1 | TRBV18 | TGTGCCAGCTCCCTCGACAGGGGTGGTAGCGGGAGGCGAAACAATGAGCAGTTCTTC | CASSLDRGGSGRRNNEQFF
many | TRBD1 | TRBJ1-5 | TRBV12-3/TRBV12-4 | TGTGCCAGCAGTTTACGACAGGGGGCAGGGGTCAATCAGCCCCAGCATTTT | CASSLRQGAGVNQPQHF
NA | TRBD1 | TRBJ2-3 | TRBV9 | TGTGCCAGCAGCGTGACAGGGAACACAGATACGCAGTATTTT | CASSVTGNTDTQYF
NA | TRBD1 | TRBJ2-5 | TRBV3-1 | TGTGCCAGCAGCCGGGCTCGACAGGGGGCAGAGACCCAGTACTTC | CASSRARQGAETQYF
once | TRBD1 | TRBJ1-1 | TRBV20-1 | TGCAGTGCTAGGTCCCTTTCCAGGGGGGCATTAAACACTGAAGCTTTCTTT | CSARSLSRGALNTEAFF
few | TRBD2 | TRBJ2-1 | TRBV12-3/TRBV12-4 | TGTGCCAGCAGTTTGGCTAGCGGTCTTTTAAGCTCCTACAATGAGCAGTTCTTC | CASSLASGLLSSYNEQFF
few | TRBD1 | TRBJ1-4 | TRBV20-1 | TGCAGTGCTAGAGGTGGGGACAGGCAAACTAATGAAAAACTGTTTTTT | CSARGGDRQTNEKLFF
NA | NA | TRBJ1-2 | TRBV28 | TGTGCCAGCACTCCTTGGGAGAACTATGGCTACACCTTC | CASTPWENYGYTF
NA | TRBD1 | TRBJ1-1 | TRBV7-9 | TGTGCCAGCAGCTCATGGACAGGGCTTGAAGGGACTGAAGCTTTCTTT | CASSSWTGLEGTEAFF
NA | NA | TRBJ1-1 | TRBV30 | TGTGCCTGGAGTCGGGGAATCACTGAAGCTTTCTTT | CAWSRGITEAFF
NA | NA | TRBJ1-5 | TRBV5-1 | TGCGCCAGCAGCTTGGGCGGGAATCCCGATCAGCCCCAGCATTTT | CASSLGGNPDQPQHF
NA | TRBD1 | TRBJ2-7 | TRBV13 | TGTGCCAGCAGCTCCCCCCATGGGACAGGGGTCTACGAGCAGTACTTC | CASSSPHGTGVYEQYF
NA | NA | TRBJ2-3 | TRBV11-3 | TGTGCCAGCAGCTTAGTGACGGCTTCAGATACGCAGTATTTT | CASSLVTASDTQYF
few | NA | TRBJ2-3 | TRBV5-1 | TGCGCCAGCAGCCCGACTACGGGTTCAGATACGCAGTATTTT | CASSPTTGSDTQYF
NA | NA | TRBJ2-3 | TRBV7-9 | TGTGCCAGCAGCTTAAGGAAGACTAGCACAGATACGCAGTATTTT | CASSLRKTSTDTQYF